Given below is one T cell receptor (beta chain) in context. This sample was taken from a study of cytomegalovirus exposure and HLA in healthy donors. The PCR had 60 Vbeta and 13 Jbeta primers. Clones were read by immunoSEQ multiplex PCR, and TCRdb kept only the in-frame ones, dropping some. The data hold roughly 150,000 clones, with approximately 71% observed a single time. This CDR3 region has 16 residues. The germline V gene has CDR1 LNHNV and CDR2 YYDKDF (reference sequence). V was shortened by 6 bases and J by 8 bases, with 22 bases between the two germline ends. This TCR was recovered from a man aged 18 to 30 in good health and CMV-seropositive. Material for sequencing was PBMCs. The chain combines TRBV15 with TRBJ1-4, with D perhaps matching TRBD1 (5 bases). This CDR3 is CATSLFRGGIGEKLFF. The CDR3 nucleotides are TGTGCCACCAGTTTATTTCGTGGGGGGATAGGAGAAAAACTGTTTTTT.